Below are 21 T cell receptor beta chains sequenced from a single sample in a study of patients and donors after allogeneic stem cell transplantation. From the RT-PCR reads, TCRdb called clonotypes with MiXCR, one entry per CDR3 protein. Here the sample spans hundreds of thousands of distinct CDR3 sequences, around 15% being singletons. The sequencing input was blood, either unsorted or a sorted T cell fraction (not recorded which). These TCRs come from a human donor who was either an allogeneic HSCT recipient or a stem cell or donor lymphocyte infusion donor (not recorded which). It is not recorded whose cells these are; they may come from a transplant donor.

V gene TRBV7-3 combines with J gene TRBJ2-2; D not resolved. Trimming left V 1 base short and J 6 bases short, with 6 bases between. Germline V gene lookup returns CDR1 SGHTA and CDR2 FQGTGA. The CDR3 spans 13 residues. The CDR3 coding sequence is TGTGCCAGCAGCTTAAGACACCCCGGGGAGCTGTTTTTT. Translation: CASSLRHPGELFF.

This clonotype was recorded many times. This chain connects TRBV5-1 to TRBJ2-7; 12 nucleotides agree with TRBD1. This CDR3 region has 16 residues. The ends lost 2 bases at V and 5 bases at J; junction bases unmatched: 8. Germline V gene sequence: CDR1 SGHRS, CDR2 YFSETQ. CDR3 region: CASSLTTGTGGDEQYF. The CDR3 DNA follows: TGCGCCAGCAGCTTAACTACCGGGACAGGGGGCGACGAGCAGTACTTC.

The V gene is TRBV24-1, the J gene TRBJ2-3; D call uncertain. V lost 4 bases and J lost 0, with 7 bases in between. The CDR3 spans 14 residues. Germline assignment: CDR1 KGHDR and CDR2 SFDVKD. The CDR3 protein is CATSDRQSTDTQYF. CDR3 in DNA: TGTGCCACCAGTGACCGCCAAAGCACAGATACGCAGTATTTT.

In this sample, this clonotype turned up a few times. The chain couples TRBV3-1 to TRBJ2-7; TRBD1 might be the D (5 bases). The CDR3 contains 16 residues. CDR1 LGHDT and CDR2 YNNKEL come from the germline V gene (reference sequence). V gave up 1 base and J gave up 2 bases, with 15 bases separating them. The CDR3 region has the DNA TGTGCCAGCAGCCAAGCCCATGCAGGGTCTGCCTACGAGCAGTACTTC. It translates to CASSQAHAGSAYEQYF.

This clonotype was observed a few times. The chain combines TRBV10-3 with TRBJ1-2; D not certain. From germline, CDR1 is ENHRY and CDR2 SYGVKD. V was shortened by 2 bases and J by 3 bases, with 10 bases between the two germline ends. The CDR3 consists of 14 residues. This CDR3 reads CAISEGGMDYGYTF. The CDR3 DNA is TGTGCCATCAGTGAGGGTGGGATGGACTATGGCTACACCTTC.

The genes are TRBV5-5 and TRBJ2-7; the D gene could be TRBD1 or TRBD2 (5 bases each). V was trimmed by 6 bases and J by 3 bases, leaving 16 bases between them. CDR1 and CDR2 (germline): SGHKS, YYEKEE (reference sequence). This CDR3 region has 14 residues. CDR3 region: CASTLGPTIYEQYF. DNA of the CDR3: TGTGCCAGCACCCTGGGACCTACCATCTACGAGCAGTACTTC.

This clonotype was recorded a few times. V is TRBV20-1 and J is TRBJ2-6; no clear D. The germline V gene encodes CDR1 DFQATT and CDR2 SNEGSKA (reference sequence). The ends were cut back, 1 base at V and 3 bases at J, with 4 bases in the middle. This CDR3 spans 13 amino acids. The chain's CDR3 is CSARGDGANVLTF. The CDR3 bases are TGCAGTGCTAGAGGGGATGGGGCCAACGTCCTGACTTTC.

This clonotype was detected a few times. V gene TRBV20-1 combines with J gene TRBJ1-3, with no clear D. This CDR3 contains 12 residues. CDR1 is DFQATT and CDR2 is SNEGSKA in the germline V gene (reference sequence). The V and J ends lost 3 bases and 3 bases respectively, with 6 bases between them. Here the CDR3 reads CSASNRGNTIYF. Here the CDR3 DNA reads TGCAGTGCTAGCAACCGTGGAAACACCATATATTTT.

The chain joins TRBV6-1 to TRBJ1-2, with 8 bases that match TRBD1. The CDR3 contains 13 residues. Per germline, CDR1 MNHNS and CDR2 SASEGT. Trimming took 6 bases from V and 8 from J; bases not matched to a gene: 8. CDR3 residues: CASSRDRRNGYTF. CDR3 bases: TGTGCCAGCAGCCGGGACAGGAGAAACGGCTACACCTTC.

V and J are TRBV12-5 and TRBJ2-2; perhaps TRBD1 as D (6 bases). The CDR3 sequence is 13 residues long. The germline CDR1 and CDR2 sequences are LGHNT and FRNRAP. Trimming left V 6 bases short and J 5 bases short, with 10 bases between. The CDR3 protein is CASGPQGTGELFF. The CDR3 region has the DNA TGTGCTAGTGGCCCACAGGGTACCGGGGAGCTGTTTTTT.

The V call is TRBV9, the J call TRBJ2-5; D is possibly TRBD1 (6 bases). V lost 3 bases and J lost 3, with 15 bases in between. CDR3 length equals 15 residues. From germline, CDR1 is SGDLS and CDR2 YYNGEE. Here the CDR3 reads CASSAGTKGKETQYF. The CDR3 region has the DNA TGTGCCAGCAGCGCCGGGACAAAAGGAAAAGAGACCCAGTACTTC.

V is TRBV24-1 and J is TRBJ2-5; D perhaps matches TRBD2 (5 bases). CDR1 and CDR2 from the germline V gene are KGHDR and SFDVKD. The V end was cut by 1 base, the J end by 2 bases, with 16 bases between. The CDR3 covers 17 residues. The CDR3 DNA follows: TGTGCCACCAGTGATTTCGAGGGTCCCCTACGGCAAGAGACCCAGTACTTC. Its translation: CATSDFEGPLRQETQYF.

The chain links TRBV15 to TRBJ1-2, with D unresolved. The CDR3 runs to 13 residues. Germline V gives CDR1 LNHNV, CDR2 YYDKDF (reference sequence). Trimming shortened V by 0 bases and J by 2 bases, and 4 bases separated the two germline ends. The CDR3 DNA is TGTGCCACCAGCAGAGATCGAAACTATGGCTACACCTTC. It translates to CATSRDRNYGYTF.

The J gene is TRBJ1-3, the V gene TRBV27, with D unclear. Germline V CDR1 and CDR2: MNHEY, SMNVEV (reference sequence). Trimming removed 3 bases at V and 1 base at J, with 13 bases between. The CDR3 consists of 16 residues. The chain's CDR3 is CASSFKTPGSGNTIYF. The DNA of the CDR3 is TGTGCCAGCAGTTTTAAAACGCCGGGGTCTGGAAACACCATATATTTT.

This clonotype was seen repeatedly, ten times or more. This sequence joins TRBV5-1 and TRBJ1-1, with D possibly TRBD1 on 5 matching bases. The CDR3 runs 17 residues. The V gene's germline CDR1 is SGHRS and CDR2 YFSETQ. Trimming removed 4 bases at V and 1 base at J, with 20 bases between. Written as DNA, the CDR3 is TGCGCCAGCAGCCCTGTGGTGGGGGGACCGTCGAACACTGAAGCTTTCTTT. It yields the protein CASSPVVGGPSNTEAFF.

This clonotype was detected ten times or more. The genes are TRBV20-1 and TRBJ2-5; D tentatively reads TRBD1 or TRBD2 (5 bases each). V shed 5 bases and J shed 4 bases, with 17 bases lying between them. Germline V gives CDR1 DFQATT, CDR2 SNEGSKA (reference sequence). CDR3 length equals 14 residues. In nucleotides, the CDR3 is TGCAGTGCTCACCCGGGACGCCTAGGAGAGACCCAGTACTTC. It is translated as CSAHPGRLGETQYF.

The genes are TRBV6-1 and TRBJ1-3; D unresolved. V was shortened by 5 bases and J by 0 bases, with 11 bases between the two germline ends. Germline V gene data show CDR1 as MNHNS and CDR2 as SASEGT. This CDR3 has 15 residues. The CDR3 coding sequence is TGTGCCAGCAGTAAAGACACTTACTCTGGAAACACCATATATTTT. It yields the protein CASSKDTYSGNTIYF.

This clonotype was seen a handful of times. The chain uses TRBV30 and TRBJ1-3; D is uncertain. The CDR3 has 15 residues. Trimming shortened V by 4 bases and J by 0 bases, and 13 bases separated the two germline ends. Germline V gene lookup returns CDR1 GTSNPN and CDR2 SVGIG (reference sequence). CDR3 loop: CAWTTDGFSGNTIYF. CDR3 sequence (DNA): TGTGCCTGGACCACAGACGGGTTCTCTGGAAACACCATATATTTT. Filled out from reference TRBV30 and TRBJ1-3, the complete variable domain reads SQTIHQWPATLVQPVGSPLSLECTVEGTSNPNLYWYRQAAGRGLQLLFYSVGIGQISSEVPQNLSASRPQDRQFILSSKKLLLSDSGFYLCAWTTDGFSGNTIYFGEGSWLTVV.

This clonotype has at least ten counts. This chain joins TRBV12-3 or TRBV12-4 and TRBJ1-1; 7 positions match TRBD1. Trimming took 5 bases from V and 2 from J; bases not matched to a gene: 8. The length of the CDR3 is 15 residues. CDR3 in DNA: TGTGCCAGCAGTGAGCGGGGACAGCTCAACACTGAAGCTTTCTTT. Protein sequence: CASSERGQLNTEAFF.

The rearrangement uses TRBV5-1 and TRBJ1-6; no clear D. Trimming removed 4 bases at V and 2 bases at J, with 4 bases between. There are 13 residues in the CDR3. Germline V gene lookup returns CDR1 SGHRS and CDR2 YFSETQ. CDR3 residues: CASSRAYNSPLHF. The CDR3 DNA reads TGCGCCAGCAGCCGGGCCTATAATTCACCCCTCCACTTT.

The chain joins TRBV7-9 to TRBJ2-7; 8 bases match TRBD1. CDR1 and CDR2 (germline): SEHNR, FQNEAQ (reference sequence). The CDR3 contains 14 residues. The V segment lost 3 bases and the J segment 7 bases; nucleotides outside the gene matches: 8. CDR3 nucleotide sequence: TGTGCCAGCAGCTTTTCCCAGGGGGCGGGGGAGCAGTACTTC. This encodes CASSFSQGAGEQYF.